This TCR beta chain was retrieved from a study of blood T cell repertoires in COVID-19. Study-level information: Cohort 3 donors counted as recovered after two negative PCRs, clearance, or resolved symptoms.

The CDR3 covers 12 residues. CDR1 is LGHNA, CDR2 YSLEER, per germline. Trimming removed 7 bases from V and 8 bases from J, with 14 bases in between. Sequenced by immunoSEQ multiplex PCR; TCRdb stores in-frame clones only, minus some. The sample shows hundreds of thousands of clones, 85% to 90% of them seen only once. This receptor was obtained from a woman aged 45-59 years in a cohort exposed to, infected with or recovered from COVID-19 (not recorded which). The chain combines TRBV4-3 with TRBJ1-2; D is unclear. Sequencing was performed on PBMCs or T cells enriched from blood (not recorded which). This CDR3 is CASTTAVRGYTF. Here the CDR3 DNA reads TGCGCCAGCACCACAGCGGTGAGAGGCTACACCTTC.